The following is a TCR beta chain sequence with its context. Trimming shortened V by 6 bases and J by 5 bases, and 17 bases separated the two germline ends. The CDR3 has 14 residues. CDR1 SEHNR and CDR2 FQNEAQ come from the germline V gene (reference sequence). As originally analysed: Reference gene primers were amplified, and this amplification served to estimate nucleated cell counts. Assay used: immunoSEQ multiplex PCR; TCRdb lists only in-frame clones, some missing. D and trimming come from the DNA, and the V and J calls and clone size come from that table. The profile covers under 80,000 clones, with 80% to 95% appearing a single time and 5.5% to 6.5% taken by the ten largest. This record comes from a study of blood T cell repertoires in COVID-19. As for the study in general: Nucleic acid was either cDNA or gDNA, and it came from T cells, B-cell-depleted T cells, or PBMCs.

This TCR was sampled from a human donor in a cohort sampled during active COVID-19. The sequencing input was peripheral blood. The rearrangement links TRBV7-9 to TRBJ2-7; tentatively, D is TRBD1 (5 bases). The CDR3: CASRSLTEVNEQYF. As DNA, the CDR3 is TGTGCCAGCAGGTCCCTGACAGAAGTCAACGAGCAGTACTTC. The variable domain in full, completed from reference TRBV7-9 and TRBJ2-7, reads DTGVSQNPRHKITKRGQNVTFRCDPISEHNRLYWYRQTLGQGPEFLTYFQNEAQLEKSRLLSDRFSAERPKGSFSTLEIQRTEQGDSAMYLCASRSLTEVNEQYFGPGTRLTVT.